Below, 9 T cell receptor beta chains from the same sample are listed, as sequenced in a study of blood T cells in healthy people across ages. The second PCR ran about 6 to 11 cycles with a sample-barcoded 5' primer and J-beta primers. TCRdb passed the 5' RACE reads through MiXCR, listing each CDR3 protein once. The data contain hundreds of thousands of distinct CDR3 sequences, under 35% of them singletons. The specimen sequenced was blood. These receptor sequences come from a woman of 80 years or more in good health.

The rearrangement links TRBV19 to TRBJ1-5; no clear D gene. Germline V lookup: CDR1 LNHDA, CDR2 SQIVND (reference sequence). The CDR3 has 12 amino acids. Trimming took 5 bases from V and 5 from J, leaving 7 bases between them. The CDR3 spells CASSFSDQPQHF. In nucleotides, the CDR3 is TGTGCCAGTAGTTTTTCCGATCAGCCCCAGCATTTT.

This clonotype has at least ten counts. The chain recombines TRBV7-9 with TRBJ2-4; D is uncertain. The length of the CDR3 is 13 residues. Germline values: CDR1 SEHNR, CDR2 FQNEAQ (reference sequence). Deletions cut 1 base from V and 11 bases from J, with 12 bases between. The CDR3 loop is CASSLGDGQVQYF. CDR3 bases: TGTGCCAGCAGCTTAGGAGACGGTCAAGTTCAGTACTTC. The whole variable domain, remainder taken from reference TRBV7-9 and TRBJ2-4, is DTGVSQNPRHKITKRGQNVTFRCDPISEHNRLYWYRQTLGQGPEFLTYFQNEAQLEKSRLLSDRFSAERPKGSFSTLEIQRTEQGDSAMYLCASSLGDGQVQYFGAGTRLSVL.

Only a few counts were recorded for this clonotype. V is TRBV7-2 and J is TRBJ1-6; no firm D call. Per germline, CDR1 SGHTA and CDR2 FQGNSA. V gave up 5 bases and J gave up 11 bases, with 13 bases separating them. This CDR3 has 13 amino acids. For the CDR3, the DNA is TGTGCCAGCAGCCCCCCGTTTGGCGCACCCCTCCACTTT. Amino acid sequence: CASSPPFGAPLHF.

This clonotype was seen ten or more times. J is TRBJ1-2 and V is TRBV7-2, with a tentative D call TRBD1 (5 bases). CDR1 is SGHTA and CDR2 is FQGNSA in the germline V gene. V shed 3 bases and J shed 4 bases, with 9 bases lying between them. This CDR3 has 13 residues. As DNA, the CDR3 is TGTGCCAGCAGCTTTAAGGGGTCCTATGGCTACACCTTC. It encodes CASSFKGSYGYTF.

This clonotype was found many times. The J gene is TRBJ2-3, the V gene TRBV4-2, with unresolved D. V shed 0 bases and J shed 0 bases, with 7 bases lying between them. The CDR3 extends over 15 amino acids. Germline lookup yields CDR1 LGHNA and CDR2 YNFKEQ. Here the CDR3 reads CASSQDLRSTDTQYF. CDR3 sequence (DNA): TGTGCCAGCAGCCAAGATTTAAGGAGCACAGATACGCAGTATTTT.

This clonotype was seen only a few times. CDR3 coding DNA: TGCGCCAGCAGCAACAGACGGACATACGACGAGCAGTACTTC. This gives the protein CASSNRRTYDEQYF. The V gene is TRBV5-1, the J gene TRBJ2-7, with D maybe TRBD1 (5 bases). Trimming removed 4 bases at V and 5 bases at J, with 16 bases between. This CDR3 is 14 amino acids long. Germline-derived CDR1 and CDR2 are SGHRS and YFSETQ.

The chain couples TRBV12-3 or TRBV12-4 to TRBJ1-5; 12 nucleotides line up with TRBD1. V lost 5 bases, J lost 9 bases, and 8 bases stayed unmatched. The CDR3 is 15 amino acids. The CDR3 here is CASSPGTGGGRPQHF. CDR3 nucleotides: TGTGCCAGCAGTCCGGGGACAGGGGGCGGAAGGCCCCAGCATTTT.

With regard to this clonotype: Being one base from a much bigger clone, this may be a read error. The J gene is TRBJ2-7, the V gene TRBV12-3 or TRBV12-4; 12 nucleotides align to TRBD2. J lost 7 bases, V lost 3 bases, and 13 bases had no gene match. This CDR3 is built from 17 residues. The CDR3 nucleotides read TGTGCCAGCAGTTTCTGGCTAGCGGGGGGGCCGAGCAATGAGCAGTACTTC. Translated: CASSFWLAGGPSNEQYF.

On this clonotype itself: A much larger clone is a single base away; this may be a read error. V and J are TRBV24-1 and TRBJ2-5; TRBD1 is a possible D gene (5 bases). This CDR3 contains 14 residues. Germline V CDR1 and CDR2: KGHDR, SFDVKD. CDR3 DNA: TGTGCCACCAGTGACTCTCGACAGAAAGAGGCCCAGTACTTC. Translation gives CATSDSRQKEAQYF.